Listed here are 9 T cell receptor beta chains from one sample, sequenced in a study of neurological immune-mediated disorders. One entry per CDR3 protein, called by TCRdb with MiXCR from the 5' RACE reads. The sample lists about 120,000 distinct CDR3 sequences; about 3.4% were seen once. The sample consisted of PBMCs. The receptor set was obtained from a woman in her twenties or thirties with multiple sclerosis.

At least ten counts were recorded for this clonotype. DNA for the CDR3: TGTGCCAGCAGTCTTAGCGGGTCCGGAACCTACGAGCAGTACTTC. It specifies CASSLSGSGTYEQYF. The chain combines TRBV6-5 with TRBJ2-7; 7 bases line up with TRBD2. V dropped 5 bases and J dropped 2; count of bases not matched to a gene: 9. Looked up from germline, CDR1 is MNHEY and CDR2 is SVGAGI. There are 15 residues in the CDR3.

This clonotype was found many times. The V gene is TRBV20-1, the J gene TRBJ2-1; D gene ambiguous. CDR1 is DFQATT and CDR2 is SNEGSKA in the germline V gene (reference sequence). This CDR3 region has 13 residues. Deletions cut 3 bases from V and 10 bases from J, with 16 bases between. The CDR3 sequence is CSASGDSGYEQFF. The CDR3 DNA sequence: TGCAGTGCTAGTGGTGATAGTGGCTACGAGCAGTTCTTC.

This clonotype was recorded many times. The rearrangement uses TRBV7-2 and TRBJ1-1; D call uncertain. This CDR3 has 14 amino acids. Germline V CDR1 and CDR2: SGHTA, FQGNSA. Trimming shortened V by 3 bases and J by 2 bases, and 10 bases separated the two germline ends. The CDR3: CASSLYRPNTEAFF. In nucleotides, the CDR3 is TGTGCCAGCAGCTTGTACAGACCCAACACTGAAGCTTTCTTT.

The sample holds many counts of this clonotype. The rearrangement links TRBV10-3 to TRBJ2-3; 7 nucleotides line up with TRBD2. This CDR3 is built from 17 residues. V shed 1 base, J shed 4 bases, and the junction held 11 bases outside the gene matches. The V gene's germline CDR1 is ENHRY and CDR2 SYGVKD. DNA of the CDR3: TGTGCCATCAGTGAGTTTCCTGCGGGAGAAGTCTCAGATACGCAGTATTTT. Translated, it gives CAISEFPAGEVSDTQYF.

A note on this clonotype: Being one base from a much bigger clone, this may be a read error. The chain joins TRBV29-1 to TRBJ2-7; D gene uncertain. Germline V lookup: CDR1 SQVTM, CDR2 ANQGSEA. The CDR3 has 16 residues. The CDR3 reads CSVAEGVRGPRYEKYF. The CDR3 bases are TGCAGCGTTGCAGAAGGAGTTCGAGGACCCCGTTACGAGAAGTACTTC.

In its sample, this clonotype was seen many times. The CDR3 spells CSVGGGGAQGSYNEQFF. The CDR3 region has the DNA TGCAGCGTTGGGGGCGGGGGGGCCCAGGGATCCTACAATGAGCAGTTCTTC. The chain is built from TRBV29-1 and TRBJ2-1; 9 bases line up with TRBD2. Germline values: CDR1 SQVTM, CDR2 ANQGSEA. The ends lost 4 bases at V and 1 base at J; junction bases unmatched: 11. This CDR3 is built from 17 residues.

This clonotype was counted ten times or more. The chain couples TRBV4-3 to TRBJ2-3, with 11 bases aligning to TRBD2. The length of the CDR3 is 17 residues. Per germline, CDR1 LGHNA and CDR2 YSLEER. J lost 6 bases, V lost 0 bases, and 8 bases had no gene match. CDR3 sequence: CASSQDRPSGGRDTQYF. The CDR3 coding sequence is TGCGCCAGCAGCCAAGATCGGCCTAGCGGGGGGAGGGATACGCAGTATTTT.

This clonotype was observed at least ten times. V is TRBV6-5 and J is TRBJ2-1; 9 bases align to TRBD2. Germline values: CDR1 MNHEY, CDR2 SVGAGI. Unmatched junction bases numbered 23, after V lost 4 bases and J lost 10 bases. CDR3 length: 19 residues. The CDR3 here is CASSWAGRVVAGEGGEQFF. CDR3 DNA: TGTGCCAGCAGTTGGGCGGGGAGGGTGGTAGCGGGAGAGGGGGGAGAGCAGTTCTTC.

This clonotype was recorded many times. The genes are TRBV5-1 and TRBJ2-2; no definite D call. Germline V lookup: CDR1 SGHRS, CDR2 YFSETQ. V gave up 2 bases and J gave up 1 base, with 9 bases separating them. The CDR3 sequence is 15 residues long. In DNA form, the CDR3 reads TGCGCCAGCAGCTTAGGCTCCCTGAACACCGGGGAGCTGTTTTTT. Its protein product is CASSLGSLNTGELFF.